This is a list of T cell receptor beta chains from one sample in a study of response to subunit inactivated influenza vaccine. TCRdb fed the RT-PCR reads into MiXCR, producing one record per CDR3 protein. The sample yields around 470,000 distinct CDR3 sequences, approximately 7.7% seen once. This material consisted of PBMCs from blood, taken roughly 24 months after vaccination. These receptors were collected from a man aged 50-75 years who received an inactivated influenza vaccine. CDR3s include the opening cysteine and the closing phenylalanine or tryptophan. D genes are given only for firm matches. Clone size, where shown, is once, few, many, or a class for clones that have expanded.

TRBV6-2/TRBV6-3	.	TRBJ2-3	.	TGTGCCAGCGAGACCGGCTGGGGCACAGATACGCAGTATTTT	CASETGWGTDTQYF
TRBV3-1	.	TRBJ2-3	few	TGTGCCAGCAGCCAAGATGGTTTGCGACGCACAGATACGCAGTATTTT	CASSQDGLRRTDTQYF
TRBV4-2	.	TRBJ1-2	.	TGTGCCAGCAGCCAAAGATTTTACGAGGAAAATATTGGTGGCTACACCTTC	CASSQRFYEENIGGYTF
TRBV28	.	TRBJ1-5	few	TGTGCCGCCAGCAGACAGCCCCAGCATTTT	CAASRQPQHF
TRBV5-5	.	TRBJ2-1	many	TGTGCCAGCAGCTTGGAAGCCTGGAGCTCCTACAATGAGCAGTTCTTC	CASSLEAWSSYNEQFF
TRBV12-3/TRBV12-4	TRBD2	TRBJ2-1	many	TGTGCCAGCAGTTTGCTCTCTAGCGGGGGCTACAATGAGCAGTTCTTC	CASSLLSSGGYNEQFF
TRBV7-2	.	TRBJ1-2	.	TGTGCCAGCCCTGTCTTCCTCGGGGGACTAGACTATGGCTACACCTTC	CASPVFLGGLDYGYTF
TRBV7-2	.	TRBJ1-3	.	TGTGCCAGCAGCTTAGTTGAGGCAGTTACTGGAAACACCATATATTTT	CASSLVEAVTGNTIYF
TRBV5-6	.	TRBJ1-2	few	TGTGCCAGCAGCTTATCAGGGGCGGTAGGCTACACCTTC	CASSLSGAVGYTF
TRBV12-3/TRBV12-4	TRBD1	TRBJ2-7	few	TGTGCCAGCAGTCCGACAGGGATTTCCTACGAGCAGTACTTC	CASSPTGISYEQYF
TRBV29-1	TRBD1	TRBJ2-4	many	TGCAGCGTCGCCACAGGGGGCAAAAACATTCAGTACTTC	CSVATGGKNIQYF
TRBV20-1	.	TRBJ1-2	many	TGCAGTGCTAGTGACGGTCCCTATGGCTACACCTTC	CSASDGPYGYTF
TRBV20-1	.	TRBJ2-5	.	TGCAGTGCTAGGGTTGGAGGGGGGGCGTGGGAGACCCAGTACTTC	CSARVGGGAWETQYF
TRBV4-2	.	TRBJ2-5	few	TGTGCCAGCAGCCAAGGACAGGTGACCGGAGAGACCCAGTACTTC	CASSQGQVTGETQYF
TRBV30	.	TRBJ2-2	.	TGTGCCTGGAGTGCCGGGCCGAACACCGGGGAGCTGTTTTTT	CAWSAGPNTGELFF
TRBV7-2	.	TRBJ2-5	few	TGTGCCAGCAGCGGCGGGATCAAGGAGACCCAGTACTTC	CASSGGIKETQYF
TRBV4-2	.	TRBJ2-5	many	TGTGCCAGCAGCCAAAACGGCGGCCATGTTCAAGAGACCCAGTACTTC	CASSQNGGHVQETQYF
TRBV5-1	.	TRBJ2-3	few	TGCGCCAGCAGCAAGATTACAGGGACAACAGATACGCAGTATTTT	CASSKITGTTDTQYF
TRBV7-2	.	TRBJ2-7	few	TGTGCCAGCAGCTTCCAGTCCGGGGCCTACGAGCAGTACTTC	CASSFQSGAYEQYF
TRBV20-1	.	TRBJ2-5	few	TGCAGTGCTAGCATCGGAGAGACCCAGTACTTC	CSASIGETQYF
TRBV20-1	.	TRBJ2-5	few	TGCAGTGCTAGAGATGAGGGAGCAGGGCAAGAGACCCAGTACTTC	CSARDEGAGQETQYF
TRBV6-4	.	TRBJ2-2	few	TGTGCCAGCAGAAAGGAGGCCACCGGGGAGCTGTTTTTT	CASRKEATGELFF